This T cell receptor beta chain originates from a study of blood T cell repertoires in COVID-19. Overall study context: Sample material is recorded as cDNA or gDNA derived from T cells, B-cell-depleted T cells, or PBMCs.

Original data processing: From reference gene primer amplification, estimates of nucleated cell counts were derived. The repertoire was sequenced with immunoSEQ multiplex PCR; TCRdb's copy has only in-frame clones and lacks some. The DNA was the basis for D and trimming; V, J and clone size are from that table. The sample consists of about 110,000 clones, about two thirds of them appearing once. What was sequenced was peripheral blood. The sequence derives from a woman in her forties with acute or convalescent COVID-19.

This CDR3 reads CASPFGRQGCNQPQHF. CDR3 bases: TGTGCCAGCCCATTTGGACGACAGGGTTGCAATCAGCCCCAGCATTTT. V is TRBV9 and J is TRBJ1-5; 7 bases map to TRBD1. The J segment lost 2 bases and the V segment lost 7 bases, leaving 12 bases of the junction unmatched. Germline assignment: CDR1 SGDLS and CDR2 YYNGEE. This CDR3 has 16 amino acids.